What follows are 27 T cell receptor beta chains derived from one specimen sequenced in a study of cytomegalovirus exposure and HLA in healthy donors. PCR amplification relied on 60 Vbeta primers (plus 13 Jbeta primers). Using immunoSEQ multiplex PCR, the repertoire was profiled, and TCRdb retains in-frame clones only, with some absent. The sample includes some 150,000 clones, around 79% of them seen just once. Material: PBMCs. These receptors were taken from a human donor in good health.

The chain uses TRBV7-9 and TRBJ1-3, with 7 bases that match TRBD1. The CDR3 runs 16 residues. Unmatched junction bases numbered 9, after V lost 5 bases and J lost 2 bases. From germline, CDR1 is SEHNR and CDR2 FQNEAQ (reference sequence). In DNA form, the CDR3 reads TGTGCCAGCAGCCCAAAGACAGGGTTAACTGGAAACACCATATATTTT. Its protein product is CASSPKTGLTGNTIYF.

V is TRBV7-6 and J is TRBJ1-1; the D gene is possibly TRBD1 (5 bases). Between the trimmed V and J ends, which lost 1 base and 4 bases, there was a span of 16 bases. The CDR3 length is 16 residues. From germline, CDR1 is SGHVS and CDR2 FNYEAQ. In DNA, the CDR3 is TGTGCCAGCAGCTTAGAGCGCGGAGGGGTACGCACTGAAGCTTTCTTT. Its protein product is CASSLERGGVRTEAFF.

The chain links TRBV5-6 to TRBJ2-1; tentative D call: TRBD2 (6 bases). V was pared by 4 bases and J by 0 bases, with 11 bases between. Germline V lookup: CDR1 SGHDT, CDR2 YYEEEE. The length of the CDR3 is 15 residues. CDR3 DNA: TGTGCCAGCAGCCAGGGACTTCGCTCCTACAATGAGCAGTTCTTC. The encoded protein is CASSQGLRSYNEQFF.

The chain uses TRBV28 and TRBJ1-1; TRBD1 matches at 7 bases. Trimming removed 4 bases from V and 5 bases from J; junction bases left unmatched: 7. Germline V gene data show CDR1 as MDHEN and CDR2 as SYDVKM. The CDR3 is 14 residues long. The CDR3: CASSSGTEYTEAFF. The CDR3 nucleotides are TGTGCCAGCAGTTCGGGGACAGAATATACTGAAGCTTTCTTT.

This clone was picked up a small number of times. The chain employs TRBV6-5 and TRBJ1-3; no reliable D call. The germline CDR1 and CDR2 sequences are MNHEY and SVGAGI. Trimming pared 0 bases from V and 4 bases from J, leaving 4 bases between. The CDR3 extends over 13 amino acids. The CDR3 loop reads CASSYSRGNTIYF. CDR3 bases: TGTGCCAGCAGTTACTCGAGGGGAAACACCATATATTTT.

There are a few counts of this clone. The rearrangement links TRBV19 to TRBJ1-6; D is undetermined. The V gene's germline CDR1 is LNHDA and CDR2 SQIVND (reference sequence). V lost 5 bases and J 7 bases, leaving 18 bases between the germline ends. CDR3 size: 16 residues. The DNA of the CDR3 is TGTGCCAGTAGTGGATATCGTGGAGGGTTGAATTCACCCCTCCACTTT. Translating gives CASSGYRGGLNSPLHF.

The chain has TRBV6-1 and TRBJ2-3; D perhaps matches TRBD1 (6 bases). The CDR3 extends over 15 amino acids. Trimming took off 6 bases at V and 0 bases at J, with 13 bases between the two ends. Germline V gene lookup returns CDR1 MNHNS and CDR2 SASEGT. The CDR3 is CASRRGGTSTDTQYF. The CDR3 bases are TGTGCCAGCAGGAGAGGGGGTACTAGCACAGATACGCAGTATTTT.

This clone was seen just once. The CDR3: CASSAGTSGALPYEQYF. CDR3 sequence (DNA): TGTGCCAGCAGCGCCGGGACTAGCGGGGCGTTACCCTACGAGCAGTACTTC. The genes are TRBV9 and TRBJ2-7, with 13 bases lining up with TRBD2. The CDR3 runs 17 residues. The V gene's germline CDR1 is SGDLS and CDR2 YYNGEE. Trimming cost V 3 bases and J 2 bases; bases outside gene matches: 8.

The chain recombines TRBV28 with TRBJ1-4, with a possible D match to TRBD1 (5 bases). The germline V gene has CDR1 MDHEN and CDR2 SYDVKM. This CDR3 comprises 16 residues. Trimming removed 1 base at V and 8 bases at J, with 17 bases between. The CDR3 bases are TGTGCCAGCAGTTTATCCACGGGACGCGGGGCAGAAAAACTGTTTTTT. Amino acid sequence: CASSLSTGRGAEKLFF.

J is TRBJ1-1 and V is TRBV7-3; unclear D gene. Trimming removed 5 bases from V and 1 base from J, with 8 bases in between. Germline assignment: CDR1 SGHTA and CDR2 FQGTGA. The CDR3 loop spans 13 amino acids. In DNA form, the CDR3 reads TGTGCCAGCAGCCAGTCCAAGAACACTGAAGCTTTCTTT. Its protein product is CASSQSKNTEAFF.

This chain connects TRBV2 to TRBJ2-1, with D possibly being TRBD2 (5 bases). CDR1 and CDR2 from the germline V gene are SNHLY and FYNNEI. Trimming pared 5 bases from V and 3 bases from J, leaving 5 bases between. The CDR3 spans 12 residues. The CDR3 bases are TGTGCCAGCAGTAGCGGCTACAATGAGCAGTTCTTC. It is translated as CASSSGYNEQFF.

The chain recombines TRBV9 with TRBJ2-7; D perhaps matches TRBD2 (7 bases). Trimming cost V 0 bases and J 3 bases, with 13 bases left between them. Germline V lookup: CDR1 SGDLS, CDR2 YYNGEE. The CDR3 runs 15 residues. This CDR3 reads CASSVGKGGGYEQYF. The CDR3 region has the DNA TGTGCCAGCAGCGTAGGAAAGGGAGGGGGCTACGAGCAGTACTTC.

Only one count was recorded for this clone. The chain recombines TRBV7-9 with TRBJ2-2; 9 nucleotides agree with TRBD2. The germline gives CDR1 SEHNR, CDR2 FQNEAQ (reference sequence). After removal of 2 bases from V and 4 bases from J, the junction contained 8 bases not matched to a gene. This CDR3 contains 17 residues. The CDR3 coding sequence is TGTGCCAGCAGCTTACCAGGGACTAGCCCTTTCACCGGGGAGCTGTTTTTT. This codes for CASSLPGTSPFTGELFF.

This clone was observed a few times. This sequence joins TRBV20-1 and TRBJ2-5, with TRBD2 matching 8 bases. The end of the DNA fits TRBJ2-7 better, so the J call may be wrong. Germline CDR1 DFQATT, CDR2 SNEGSKA (reference sequence). The CDR3 sequence is 11 residues long. The chain's CDR3 is CSVVAGSEQYF. CDR3 in DNA: TGCAGTGTAGTAGCGGGGTCCGAGCAGTACTTC.

V is TRBV18 and J is TRBJ1-2; TRBD1 is a possible D gene (6 bases). CDR3 size: 14 residues. The V end lost 9 bases, the J end lost 2 bases, and 16 bases lay between the germline ends. Looked up from germline, CDR1 is KGHSH and CDR2 is LQKENI. The CDR3 DNA reads TGTGCCAGTTTCCGGGACATGAGCAACTATGGCTACACCTTC. Translated: CASFRDMSNYGYTF.

The chain has TRBV6-4 and TRBJ2-5, with D tentatively TRBD2 (6 bases). The CDR3 sequence is 13 residues long. Germline CDR1 and CDR2: MRHNA and SNTAGT. The V end was cut by 8 bases, the J end by 7 bases, with 17 bases between. The chain's CDR3 is CASSREFEGTQYF. CDR3 DNA: TGTGCCAGCTCCCGGGAGTTTGAGGGGACCCAGTACTTC.

The chain links TRBV2 to TRBJ1-2; no reliable D call. CDR3 length: 14 residues. Germline loops: CDR1 SNHLY, CDR2 FYNNEI. With 6 bases removed from V and 3 bases from J, the gap between germline ends came to 14 bases. CDR3 in DNA: TGTGCCAGCAGGATGGAGGTCGGAGACTATGGCTACACCTTC. It is translated as CASRMEVGDYGYTF.

V is TRBV5-4 and J is TRBJ2-7, with D tentatively TRBD1 (6 bases). Germline V gene lookup returns CDR1 SGHNT and CDR2 YYREEE (reference sequence). CDR3 length: 15 residues. V was shortened by 4 bases and J by 0 bases, with 14 bases between the two germline ends. The CDR3 DNA sequence: TGTGCCAGCAGCCCCGGACAGAGGAGCTCCTACGAGCAGTACTTC. Its translation is CASSPGQRSSYEQYF. The whole variable domain, filled in from reference TRBV5-4 and TRBJ2-7, reads ETGVTQSPTHLIKTRGQQVTLRCSSQSGHNTVSWYQQALGQGPQFIFQYYREEENGRGNFPPRFSGLQFPNYSSELNVNALELDDSALYLCASSPGQRSSYEQYFGPGTRLTVT.

The sample holds one count of this clone. The rearrangement joins TRBV28 to TRBJ1-2, with unresolved D. The V gene's germline CDR1 is MDHEN and CDR2 SYDVKM. V was trimmed by 7 bases and J by 3 bases, leaving 24 bases between them. The CDR3 has 17 amino acids. The CDR3 DNA reads as TGTGCCAGCATGGATGAGGGCCTCCGGAAGATTTACTATGGCTACACCTTC. Protein product: CASMDEGLRKIYYGYTF.

There are a few counts of this clone. The CDR3 loop is CASSPGQAPTYEQYF. CDR3 in DNA: TGTGCCAGCAGCCCCGGACAAGCGCCCACCTACGAGCAGTACTTC. This chain links TRBV5-4 with TRBJ2-7; D perhaps matches TRBD1 (5 bases). V lost 4 bases and J 2 bases, leaving 16 bases between the germline ends. This CDR3 comprises 15 residues. CDR1 SGHNT and CDR2 YYREEE come from the germline V gene (reference sequence). The variable domain in full, with the rest retrieved from reference TRBV5-4 and TRBJ2-7, is ETGVTQSPTHLIKTRGQQVTLRCSSQSGHNTVSWYQQALGQGPQFIFQYYREEENGRGNFPPRFSGLQFPNYSSELNVNALELDDSALYLCASSPGQAPTYEQYFGPGTRLTVT.

This chain links TRBV7-2 with TRBJ2-7, with 7 bases that match TRBD1. J was trimmed by 0 bases and V by 2 bases; bases with no gene match: 4. Germline V lookup: CDR1 SGHTA, CDR2 FQGNSA. The CDR3 spans 15 residues. CDR3 in amino acids: CASSLRTGSSYEQYF. For the CDR3, the DNA is TGTGCCAGCAGCTTAAGGACAGGAAGCTCCTACGAGCAGTACTTC. Full variable domain (outside the CDR3, taken from reference TRBV7-2 and TRBJ2-7): GAGVSQSPSNKVTEKGKDVELRCDPISGHTALYWYRQSLGQGLEFLIYFQGNSAPDKSGLPSDRFSAERTGGSVSTLTIQRTQQEDSAVYLCASSLRTGSSYEQYFGPGTRLTVT.

The V gene is TRBV29-1, the J gene TRBJ1-1; possibly TRBD1 for D (5 bases). Germline lookup yields CDR1 SQVTM and CDR2 ANQGSEA. Trimming pared 6 bases from V and 5 bases from J, leaving 19 bases between. There are 14 residues in the CDR3. The CDR3 region has the DNA TGCAGCGTGTCCGGCAAGGGAAGGGGAACTGAAGCTTTCTTT. It encodes CSVSGKGRGTEAFF.

The chain couples TRBV10-1 to TRBJ2-2; D is unclear. This CDR3 contains 14 residues. Germline CDR1 and CDR2: WNHNN and SYGVQD (reference sequence). Trimming left V 7 bases short and J 2 bases short, with 11 bases between. Written as DNA, the CDR3 is TGCGCCAGCATCAGGCCAAATAACACCGGGGAGCTGTTTTTT. It encodes CASIRPNNTGELFF.

The table lists this clone with a count of one. V usage is TRBV11-2 and J usage is TRBJ2-7; D perhaps matches TRBD2 (5 bases). Germline V gene sequence: CDR1 SGHAT, CDR2 FQNNGV. The germline V and J ends were trimmed by 5 bases and 6 bases, with 23 bases remaining between them. The CDR3 contains 16 residues. The CDR3 is CASSKPAGSSMGEQYF. In DNA, the CDR3 is TGTGCCAGCAGCAAACCGGCGGGCTCCTCGATGGGCGAGCAGTACTTC.

The chain combines TRBV5-1 with TRBJ2-3, with TRBD1 identical over 9 bases. The CDR3 has 14 residues. The V gene end was trimmed by 4 bases and the J gene end by 1 base; junction bases not matched to a gene: 1. Germline CDR1 and CDR2: SGHRS and YFSETQ. The CDR3 is CASSRDRGTDTQYF. CDR3 DNA: TGCGCCAGCAGCAGGGACAGGGGCACAGATACGCAGTATTTT.

This rearrangement joins TRBV6-1 to TRBJ2-7, with D unresolved. Per germline, CDR1 MNHNS and CDR2 SASEGT. This CDR3 comprises 12 residues. The V end was cut by 3 bases, the J end by 4 bases, with 7 bases between. The CDR3, as DNA: TGTGCCAGCAGTGAGAGTATTTACGAGCAGTACTTC. This sequence encodes CASSESIYEQYF.

Only a few counts were recorded for this clone. The same CDR3 is also encoded by other DNA sequences in this sample. This chain links TRBV28 with TRBJ1-1; 7 nucleotides match TRBD1. With 6 bases clipped from V and 5 bases from J, the junction kept 6 bases outside the gene matches. Germline V gene data show CDR1 as MDHEN and CDR2 as SYDVKM. The CDR3 is made up of 13 amino acids. The CDR3 protein is CASRRTGGTEAFF. As DNA, the CDR3 is TGTGCCAGCAGACGGACAGGAGGGACTGAAGCTTTCTTT.